Following are 15 T cell receptor beta chains from one sample sequenced in a study of OX40 agonist ivuxolimab in advanced cancers. TCRdb's copy holds only in-frame clones and misses some; the assay was immunoSEQ multiplex PCR. In the table there are some 34,000 clones, approximately 84% of which are singletons. Sequenced here: CD4+ or CD8+ T cells sorted from blood, sampled in a trial of the OX40 agonist ivuxolimab. The source is an adult with an advanced solid tumor such as melanoma, head and neck, liver or kidney cancer.

This CDR3 reads CASSQNTNEQFF. CDR3 bases: TGTGCCAGCAGCCAAAATACTAATGAGCAGTTCTTC. The chain employs TRBV9 and TRBJ2-1, with D uncertain. Germline-derived CDR1 and CDR2 are SGDLS and YYNGEE. The ends were cut back, 4 bases at V and 7 bases at J, with 9 bases in the middle. This CDR3 spans 12 amino acids.

The V call is TRBV4-1, the J call TRBJ2-5; 7 bases agree with TRBD1. Germline assignment: CDR1 MGHRA and CDR2 YSYEKL. V dropped 3 bases and J dropped 2; count of bases not matched to a gene: 9. The CDR3 has 16 residues. CDR3 loop: CASSHPRTGFQETQYF. The DNA for the CDR3 is TGCGCCAGCAGCCACCCCCGGACAGGTTTTCAAGAGACCCAGTACTTC.

The rearrangement joins TRBV6-1 to TRBJ1-5, with TRBD1 identical over 8 bases. This CDR3 contains 13 residues. Germline trimming cut 8 bases from V and 4 bases from J; bases unmatched to any gene: 4. Germline V gene sequence: CDR1 MNHNS, CDR2 SASEGT. This chain's CDR3 is CASEDRENQPQHF. The CDR3 nucleotides are TGTGCCAGCGAGGACAGGGAGAATCAGCCCCAGCATTTT.

CDR3 region: CARTSCNEQYF. In DNA, the CDR3 is TGTGCTAGGACTAGCTGCAACGAGCAGTACTTC. The J gene is TRBJ2-7, the V gene TRBV12-5; 7 nucleotides align to TRBD2. The CDR3 runs 11 residues. The V and J ends lost 9 bases and 5 bases, in that order; junction bases with no gene match: 4. The germline CDR1 and CDR2 sequences are LGHNT and FRNRAP. Together with reference TRBV12-5 and TRBJ2-7, the CDR3 gives the full variable domain: DARVTQTPRHKVTEMGQEVTMRCQPILGHNTVFWYRQTMMQGLELLAYFRNRAPLDDSGMPKDRFSAEMPDATLATLKIQPSEPRDSAVYFCARTSCNEQYFGPGTRLTVT.

The chain is built from TRBV5-1 and TRBJ2-1; D ambiguous. Germline V CDR1 and CDR2: SGHRS, YFSETQ. This CDR3 is 12 amino acids long. The V and J ends lost 0 bases and 9 bases respectively, with 7 bases between them. CDR3 sequence: CASSLEGSEQFF. For the CDR3, the DNA is TGCGCCAGCAGCTTGGAAGGAAGTGAGCAGTTCTTC.

This clone appeared a single time. This chain links TRBV27 with TRBJ2-7, with TRBD1 identical over 7 bases. Looked up from germline, CDR1 is MNHEY and CDR2 is SMNVEV (reference sequence). The CDR3 is 13 amino acids. V trimming: 3 bases; J trimming: 1 base; junction bases outside the gene matches: 0. CDR3 DNA: TGTGCCAGCAGTTTGACAGGGTCCTACGAGCAGTACTTC. Translation gives CASSLTGSYEQYF.

This clone was observed a single time. The chain joins TRBV5-6 to TRBJ1-6; 9 nucleotides match TRBD1. Germline V lookup: CDR1 SGHDT, CDR2 YYEEEE. Trimming took 4 bases from V and 12 from J; bases not matched to a gene: 8. This CDR3 comprises 14 residues. The CDR3: CASSPGQGIKPLHF. The DNA for the CDR3 is TGTGCCAGCAGCCCGGGACAGGGCATTAAACCCCTCCACTTT.

The V call is TRBV4-1, the J call TRBJ1-3; 7 nucleotides agree with TRBD1. The CDR3 runs to 16 residues. V dropped 1 base and J dropped 2; count of bases not matched to a gene: 5. Looked up from germline, CDR1 is MGHRA and CDR2 is YSYEKL. The CDR3 loop reads CASSQVSGTAGNTIYF. CDR3 bases: TGCGCCAGCAGCCAAGTTTCCGGGACAGCTGGAAACACCATATATTTT.

The J gene is TRBJ1-5, the V gene TRBV7-6; D might be TRBD1 (6 bases). The CDR3 sequence is 15 residues long. The germline V gene has CDR1 SGHVS and CDR2 FNYEAQ. V was clipped by 1 base and J by 5 bases, with 12 bases between them. In DNA form, the CDR3 reads TGTGCCAGCAGCTTAGGATCAGGGGAGTATCAGCCCCAGCATTTT. Protein sequence: CASSLGSGEYQPQHF.

V is TRBV7-9 and J is TRBJ2-7; no clear D gene. The CDR3 runs to 13 residues. The V and J ends lost 7 bases and 0 bases respectively, with 10 bases between them. CDR1 is SEHNR and CDR2 is FQNEAQ in the germline V gene (reference sequence). As DNA, the CDR3 is TGTGCCAGCACCGACACAAGCTCCTACGAGCAGTACTTC. Protein product: CASTDTSSYEQYF.

In this sample, this clone turned up a few times. The genes are TRBV7-8 and TRBJ2-3, with 13 nucleotides matching TRBD2. Trimming cost V 4 bases and J 5 bases; bases outside gene matches: 3. CDR3 length: 15 residues. Germline V CDR1 and CDR2: SGHVS, FQNEAQ. CDR3 DNA: TGTGCCAGCAGCTCACTAGCGGGAGGGAAAGATACGCAGTATTTT. Its translation: CASSSLAGGKDTQYF. The full variable domain, completed using reference TRBV7-8 and TRBJ2-3, is GAGVSQSPRYKVAKRGQDVALRCDPISGHVSLFWYQQALGQGPEFLTYFQNEAQLDKSGLPSDRFFAERPEGSVSTLKIQRTQQEDSAVYLCASSSLAGGKDTQYFGPGTRLTVL.

The chain couples TRBV4-1 to TRBJ1-1; no definite D call. From germline, CDR1 is MGHRA and CDR2 YSYEKL. Trimming left V 5 bases short and J 1 base short, with 8 bases between. The CDR3 spans 13 residues. The CDR3 coding sequence is TGCGCCAGCAGCGTTCCACAGAACACTGAAGCTTTCTTT. Translating gives CASSVPQNTEAFF.

This chain uses TRBV6-1 with TRBJ1-6, with D possibly matching TRBD1 (5 bases). The CDR3 runs to 14 residues. V gave up 2 bases and J gave up 7 bases, with 9 bases separating them. Per germline, CDR1 MNHNS and CDR2 SASEGT. The CDR3 spells CASSESGYNSPLHF. CDR3 DNA sequence: TGTGCCAGCAGTGAATCAGGGTACAATTCACCCCTCCACTTT.

V and J are TRBV9 and TRBJ2-1; 15 positions match TRBD2. Germline V gene sequence: CDR1 SGDLS, CDR2 YYNGEE. The V segment lost 3 bases and the J segment 9 bases; nucleotides outside the gene matches: 4. The CDR3 has 15 residues. CDR3 nucleotides: TGTGCCAGCAGCGCCGGACTAGCGGGAGGGAGTGAGCAGTTCTTC. It is translated as CASSAGLAGGSEQFF.

The rearrangement uses TRBV19 and TRBJ2-1, with 9 bases fitting TRBD2. CDR1 is LNHDA and CDR2 is SQIVND in the germline V gene (reference sequence). Trimming cost V 5 bases and J 7 bases; bases outside gene matches: 3. The CDR3 length is 13 residues. Here the CDR3 reads CASSPSGMNEQFF. The CDR3 DNA reads TGTGCCAGTAGTCCTAGCGGGATGAATGAGCAGTTCTTC. Full variable domain (remainder filled in from reference TRBV19 and TRBJ2-1): DGGITQSPKYLFRKEGQNVTLSCEQNLNHDAMYWYRQDPGQGLRLIYYSQIVNDFQKGDIAEGYSVSREKKESFPLTVTSAQKNPTAFYLCASSPSGMNEQFFGPGTRLTVL.